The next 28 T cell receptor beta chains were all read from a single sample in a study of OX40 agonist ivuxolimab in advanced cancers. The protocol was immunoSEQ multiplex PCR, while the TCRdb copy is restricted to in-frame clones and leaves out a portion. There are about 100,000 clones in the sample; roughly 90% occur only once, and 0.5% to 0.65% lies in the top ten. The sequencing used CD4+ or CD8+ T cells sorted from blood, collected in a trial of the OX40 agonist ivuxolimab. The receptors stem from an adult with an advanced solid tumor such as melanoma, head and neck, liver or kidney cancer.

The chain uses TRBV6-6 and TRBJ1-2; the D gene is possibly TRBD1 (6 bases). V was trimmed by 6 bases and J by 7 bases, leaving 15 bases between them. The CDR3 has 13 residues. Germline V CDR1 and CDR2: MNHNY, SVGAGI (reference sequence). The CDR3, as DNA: TGTGCCAGCAGCCCAACAGGGCGGTTTGGCTACACCTTC. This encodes CASSPTGRFGYTF.

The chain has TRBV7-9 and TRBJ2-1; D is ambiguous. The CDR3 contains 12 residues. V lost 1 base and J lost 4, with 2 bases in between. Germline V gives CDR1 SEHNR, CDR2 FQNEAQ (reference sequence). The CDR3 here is CASSLVYNEQFF. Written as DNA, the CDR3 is TGTGCCAGCAGCTTAGTGTACAATGAGCAGTTCTTC.

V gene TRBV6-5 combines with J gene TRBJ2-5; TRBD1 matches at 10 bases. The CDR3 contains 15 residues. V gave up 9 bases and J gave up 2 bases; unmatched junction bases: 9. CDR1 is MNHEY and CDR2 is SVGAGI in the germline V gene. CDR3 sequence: CASHPGQGYQETQYF. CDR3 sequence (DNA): TGTGCCAGTCACCCGGGACAGGGGTATCAAGAGACCCAGTACTTC.

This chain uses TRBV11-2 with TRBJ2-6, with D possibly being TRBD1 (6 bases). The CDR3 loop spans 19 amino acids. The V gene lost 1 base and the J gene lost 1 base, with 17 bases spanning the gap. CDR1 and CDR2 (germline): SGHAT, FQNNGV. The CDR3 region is CASSLGFGRGMSGANVLTF. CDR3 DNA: TGTGCCAGCAGCTTAGGGTTTGGCAGGGGTATGTCTGGGGCCAACGTCCTGACTTTC.

The CDR3 reads CASNKRDTYTGELFF. CDR3 bases: TGTGCCAGTAATAAGAGAGACACGTACACCGGGGAGCTGTTTTTT. V usage is TRBV19 and J usage is TRBJ2-2, with D uncertain. Germline CDR1 and CDR2: LNHDA and SQIVND (reference sequence). There are 15 residues in the CDR3. V lost 7 bases to trimming and J lost 3 bases, with 15 bases between them.

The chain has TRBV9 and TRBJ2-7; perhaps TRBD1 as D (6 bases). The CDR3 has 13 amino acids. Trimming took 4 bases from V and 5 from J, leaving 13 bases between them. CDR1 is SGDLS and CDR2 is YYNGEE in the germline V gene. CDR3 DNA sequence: TGTGCCAGCAGCACCCAGAACAGGGACGAGCAGTACTTC. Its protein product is CASSTQNRDEQYF.

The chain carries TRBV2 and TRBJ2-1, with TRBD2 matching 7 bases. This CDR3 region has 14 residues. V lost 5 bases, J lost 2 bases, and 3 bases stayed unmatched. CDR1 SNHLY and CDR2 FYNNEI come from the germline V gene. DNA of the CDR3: TGTGCCAGCAGTTTGCTAGCGGCCTACAATGAGCAGTTCTTC. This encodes CASSLLAAYNEQFF.

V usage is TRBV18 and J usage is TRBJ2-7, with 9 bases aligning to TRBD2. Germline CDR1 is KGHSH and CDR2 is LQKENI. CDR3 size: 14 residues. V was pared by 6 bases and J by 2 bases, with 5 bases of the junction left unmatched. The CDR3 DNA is TGTGCCAGCTCGCAAGCGGGAGGCCCCTACGAGCAGTACTTC. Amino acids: CASSQAGGPYEQYF.

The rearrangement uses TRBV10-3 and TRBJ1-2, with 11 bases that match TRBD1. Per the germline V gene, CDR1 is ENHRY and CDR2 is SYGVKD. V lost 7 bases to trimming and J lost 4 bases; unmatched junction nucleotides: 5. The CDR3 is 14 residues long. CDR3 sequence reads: CAIMGQGGVYGYTF. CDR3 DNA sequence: TGTGCCATCATGGGACAGGGGGGGGTCTATGGCTACACCTTC.

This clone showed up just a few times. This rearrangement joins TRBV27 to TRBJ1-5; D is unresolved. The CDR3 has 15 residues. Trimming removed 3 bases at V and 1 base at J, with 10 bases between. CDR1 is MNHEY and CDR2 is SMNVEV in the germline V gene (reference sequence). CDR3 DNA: TGTGCCAGCAGTTTTGGTACCGACAGCAATCAGCCCCAGCATTTT. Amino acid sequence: CASSFGTDSNQPQHF.

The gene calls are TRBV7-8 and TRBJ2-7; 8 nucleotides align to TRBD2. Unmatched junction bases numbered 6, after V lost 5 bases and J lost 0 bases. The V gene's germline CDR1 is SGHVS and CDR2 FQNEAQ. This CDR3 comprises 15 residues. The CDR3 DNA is TGTGCCAGCAGCGCACTAGCGGTAAGCTCCTACGAGCAGTACTTC. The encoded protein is CASSALAVSSYEQYF.

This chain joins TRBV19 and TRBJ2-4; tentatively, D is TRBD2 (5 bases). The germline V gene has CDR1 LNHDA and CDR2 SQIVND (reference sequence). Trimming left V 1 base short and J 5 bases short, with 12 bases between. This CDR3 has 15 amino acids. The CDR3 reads CASSIGRPEQNIQYF. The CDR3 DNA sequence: TGTGCCAGTAGTATAGGGAGGCCTGAGCAAAACATTCAGTACTTC.

CDR3 DNA sequence: TGTGCCAACCCCGGTTTCTCTAGCGATCCCTACGAGCAGTACTTC. It is translated as CANPGFSSDPYEQYF. The chain employs TRBV27 and TRBJ2-7, with a possible D match to TRBD2 (6 bases). Trimming stripped 10 bases from V and 2 bases from J, with 21 bases between. CDR3 length: 15 residues. In germline, CDR1 is MNHEY, CDR2 SMNVEV (reference sequence).

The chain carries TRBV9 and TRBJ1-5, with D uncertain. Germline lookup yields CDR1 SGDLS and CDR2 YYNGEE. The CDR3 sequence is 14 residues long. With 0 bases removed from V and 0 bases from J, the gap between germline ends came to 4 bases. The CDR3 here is CASSVGYSNQPQHF. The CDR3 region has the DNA TGTGCCAGCAGCGTAGGTTATAGCAATCAGCCCCAGCATTTT.

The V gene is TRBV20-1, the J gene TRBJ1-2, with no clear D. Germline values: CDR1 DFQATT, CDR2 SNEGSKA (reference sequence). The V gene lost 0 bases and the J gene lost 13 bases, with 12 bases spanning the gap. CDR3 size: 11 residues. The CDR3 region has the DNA TGCAGTGCTAGAGATGGGCCGACGAGCACCTTC. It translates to CSARDGPTSTF.

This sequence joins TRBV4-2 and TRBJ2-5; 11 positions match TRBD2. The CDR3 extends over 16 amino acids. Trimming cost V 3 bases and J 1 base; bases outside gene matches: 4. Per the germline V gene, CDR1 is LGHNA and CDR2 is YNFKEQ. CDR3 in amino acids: CASSQLAGGFQETQYF. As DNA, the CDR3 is TGTGCCAGCAGCCAGTTAGCGGGAGGGTTCCAAGAGACCCAGTACTTC.

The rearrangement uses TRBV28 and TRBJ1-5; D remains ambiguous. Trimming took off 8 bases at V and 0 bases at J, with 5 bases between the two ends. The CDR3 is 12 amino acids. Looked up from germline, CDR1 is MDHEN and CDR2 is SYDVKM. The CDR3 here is CASWFSNQPQHF. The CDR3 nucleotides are TGTGCCAGCTGGTTTAGCAATCAGCCCCAGCATTTT.

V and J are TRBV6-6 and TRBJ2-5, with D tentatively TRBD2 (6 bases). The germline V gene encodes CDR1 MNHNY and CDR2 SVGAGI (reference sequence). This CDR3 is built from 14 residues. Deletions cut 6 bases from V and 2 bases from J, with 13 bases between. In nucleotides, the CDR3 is TGTGCCAGCAGCCTGGCTGCGGGGCAAGAGACCCAGTACTTC. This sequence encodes CASSLAAGQETQYF.

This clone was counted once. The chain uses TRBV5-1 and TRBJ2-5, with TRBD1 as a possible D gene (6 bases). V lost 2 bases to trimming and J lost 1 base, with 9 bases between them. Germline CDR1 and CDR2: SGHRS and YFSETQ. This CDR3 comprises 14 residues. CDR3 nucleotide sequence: TGCGCCAGCAGCTTTACAGGGCCCCAAGAGACCCAGTACTTC. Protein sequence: CASSFTGPQETQYF.

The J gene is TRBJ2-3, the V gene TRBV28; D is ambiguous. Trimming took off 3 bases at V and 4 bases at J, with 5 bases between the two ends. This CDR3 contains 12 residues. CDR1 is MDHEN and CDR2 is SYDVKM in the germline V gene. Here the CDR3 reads CASSFLADTQYF. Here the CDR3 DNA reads TGTGCCAGCAGTTTTCTCGCAGATACGCAGTATTTT.

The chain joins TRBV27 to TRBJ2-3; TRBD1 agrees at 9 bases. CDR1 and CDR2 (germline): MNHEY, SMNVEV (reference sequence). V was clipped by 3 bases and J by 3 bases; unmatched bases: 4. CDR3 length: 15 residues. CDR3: CASSFWDRVTDTQYF. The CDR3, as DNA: TGTGCCAGCAGTTTTTGGGACAGGGTTACAGATACGCAGTATTTT.

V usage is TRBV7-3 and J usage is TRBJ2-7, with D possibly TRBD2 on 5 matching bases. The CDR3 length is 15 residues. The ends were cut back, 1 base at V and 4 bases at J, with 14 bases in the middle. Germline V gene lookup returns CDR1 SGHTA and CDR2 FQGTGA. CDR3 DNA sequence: TGTGCCAGCAGCTTAAATCGCGGGCCCCTTTACGAGCAGTACTTC. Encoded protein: CASSLNRGPLYEQYF.

CDR3 loop: CASSNDRGSEQYF. CDR3 nucleotide sequence: TGCGCCAGCAGTAACGACAGGGGGTCCGAGCAGTACTTC. The rearrangement links TRBV10-2 to TRBJ2-7; 9 bases are a match to TRBD1. This CDR3 is 13 amino acids long. Germline lookup yields CDR1 WSHSY and CDR2 SAAADI. V lost 5 bases to trimming and J lost 6 bases; unmatched junction nucleotides: 5.

The CDR3 is CASSSATTYGYTF. CDR3 coding DNA: TGCGCCAGCAGCTCCGCAACGACCTATGGCTACACCTTC. The chain recombines TRBV5-1 with TRBJ1-2; D remains unclear. The CDR3 runs to 13 residues. Germline CDR1 reads SGHRS; CDR2 reads YFSETQ. V lost 3 bases and J lost 4, with 10 bases in between.

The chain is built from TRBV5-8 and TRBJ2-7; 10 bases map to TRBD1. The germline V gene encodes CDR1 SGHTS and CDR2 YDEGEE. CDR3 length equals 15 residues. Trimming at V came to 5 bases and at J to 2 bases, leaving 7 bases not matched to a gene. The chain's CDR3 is CASRDRDRGTYEQYF. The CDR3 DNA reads TGTGCCAGCAGAGACCGGGACAGGGGCACCTACGAGCAGTACTTC.

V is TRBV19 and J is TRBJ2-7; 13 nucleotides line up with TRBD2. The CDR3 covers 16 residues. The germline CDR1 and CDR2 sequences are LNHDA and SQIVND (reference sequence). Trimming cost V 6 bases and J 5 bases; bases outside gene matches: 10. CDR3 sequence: CASRPGGLAGSNEQYF. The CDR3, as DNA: TGTGCCAGTAGGCCCGGGGGACTAGCGGGAAGTAACGAGCAGTACTTC.

CDR3 sequence: CASSRGGSYNQPQHF. Written as DNA, the CDR3 is TGTGCCAGCAGTCGCGGCGGTAGTTACAATCAGCCCCAGCATTTT. The gene calls are TRBV28 and TRBJ1-5; no clear D. V lost 5 bases and J lost 3, with 14 bases in between. Germline V lookup: CDR1 MDHEN, CDR2 SYDVKM. The CDR3 is made up of 15 amino acids.

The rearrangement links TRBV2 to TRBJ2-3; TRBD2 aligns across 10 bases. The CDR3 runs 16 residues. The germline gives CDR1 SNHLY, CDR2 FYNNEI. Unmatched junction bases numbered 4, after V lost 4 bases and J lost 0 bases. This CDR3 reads CASSAVAGGSTDTQYF. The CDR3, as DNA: TGTGCCAGCAGTGCGGTAGCGGGAGGTAGCACAGATACGCAGTATTTT. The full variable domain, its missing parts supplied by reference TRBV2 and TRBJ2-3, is EPEVTQTPSHQVTQMGQEVILRCVPISNHLYFYWYRQILGQKVEFLVSFYNNEISEKSEIFDDQFSVERPDGSNFTLKIRSTKLEDSAMYFCASSAVAGGSTDTQYFGPGTRLTVL.